The present entry profiles one T cell receptor (beta chain) with its context. The sample comes from a study of blood T cell repertoires in COVID-19. Looking at the study overall: Acute and convalescent COVID-19 specimens originated in the United States, Italy and Spain. Sources were T cells, B-cell-depleted T cells, or PBMCs; the material itself was cDNA or gDNA.

Trimming cost V 5 bases and J 1 base; bases outside gene matches: 5. CDR1 and CDR2 from the germline V gene are KGHSH and LQKENI. The CDR3 runs to 15 residues. The method was immunoSEQ multiplex PCR; TCRdb's version includes in-frame clones alone and lacks a portion of them. The table lists just over 250,000 clones, 88% of them singletons. Sequenced sample: peripheral blood. The chain has TRBV18 and TRBJ2-7; 10 nucleotides align to TRBD1. The sequence was collected from a man aged 55-75 years who had recovered from COVID-19. The CDR3: CASSKDRGGSYEQYF. In DNA form, the CDR3 reads TGTGCCAGCTCAAAGGACAGGGGGGGGTCCTACGAGCAGTACTTC.